What follows is one T cell receptor (beta chain) and its context. Antigen specificity is unknown. In the naive CD8 group, cells lacked CD45RO and were positively selected for CCR7, so terminally differentiated effector memory CD45RA+ cells were left out. Healthy HIV-negative adults with no recent acute infections or vaccinations were recruited as donors. All donors were Caucasian adults living in Nashville, Tennessee. The method was immunoSEQ multiplex PCR; TCRdb's version includes in-frame clones alone and lacks a portion of them. The sample yields under 2,000,000 clones, about 94% seen once. The CDR3 is 11 residues long. Germline CDR1 MNHNY, CDR2 SVGAGI (reference sequence). V shed 8 bases and J shed 8 bases, with 9 bases lying between them. This entry comes from a study of shared clonotypes between healthy human individuals. General study results and limits: Tissue TCR repertoires likely differ from these blood-only repertoires.

The TCR was taken from a man aged 18-30 years in good health. The chain carries TRBV6-6 and TRBJ1-4; no clear D. Sequenced material: naive CD8+ T cells sorted from blood. CDR3 loop: CASYFGEKLFF. DNA for the CDR3: TGTGCCAGCTACTTCGGCGAAAAACTGTTTTTT.